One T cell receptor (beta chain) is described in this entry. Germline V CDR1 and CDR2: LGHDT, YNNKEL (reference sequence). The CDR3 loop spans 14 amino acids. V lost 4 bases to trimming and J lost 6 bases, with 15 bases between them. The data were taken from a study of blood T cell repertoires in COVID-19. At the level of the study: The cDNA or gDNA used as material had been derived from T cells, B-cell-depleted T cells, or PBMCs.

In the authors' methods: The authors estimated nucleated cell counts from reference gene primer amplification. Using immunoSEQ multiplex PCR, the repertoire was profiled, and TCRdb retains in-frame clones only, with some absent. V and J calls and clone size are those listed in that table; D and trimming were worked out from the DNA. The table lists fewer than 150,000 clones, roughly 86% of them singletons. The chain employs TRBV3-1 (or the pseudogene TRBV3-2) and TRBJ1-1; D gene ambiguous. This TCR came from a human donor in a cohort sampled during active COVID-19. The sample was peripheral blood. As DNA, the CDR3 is TGTGCCAGCAGCCCTGCCACTTACGGGGCTGAAGCTTTCTTT. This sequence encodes CASSPATYGAEAFF.